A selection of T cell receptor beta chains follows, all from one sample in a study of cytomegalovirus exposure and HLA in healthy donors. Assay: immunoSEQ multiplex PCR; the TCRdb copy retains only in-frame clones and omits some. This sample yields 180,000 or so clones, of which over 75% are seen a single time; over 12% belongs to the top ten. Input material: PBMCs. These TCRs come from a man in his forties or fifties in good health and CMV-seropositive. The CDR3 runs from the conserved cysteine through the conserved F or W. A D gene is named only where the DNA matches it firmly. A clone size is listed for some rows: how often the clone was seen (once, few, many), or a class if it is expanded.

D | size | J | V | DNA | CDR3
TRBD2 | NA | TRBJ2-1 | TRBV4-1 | TGCGCCAGCAGCCACCCTAAGACTAGCGGGAGCTCCTACAATGAGCAGTTCTTC | CASSHPKTSGSSYNEQFF
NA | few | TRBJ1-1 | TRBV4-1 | TGCGCCAGCAGCCCGGGCGTTTTGACAGCTAAATTAAACACTGAAGCTTTCTTT | CASSPGVLTAKLNTEAFF
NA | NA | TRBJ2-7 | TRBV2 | TGTGCCAGCAGGGGAGGGGGGGTCAAATCCTACGAGCAGTACTTC | CASRGGGVKSYEQYF
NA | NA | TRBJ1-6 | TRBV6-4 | TGTGCCAGCAGGCTCAGCTCCTATAATTCACCCCTCCACTTT | CASRLSSYNSPLHF
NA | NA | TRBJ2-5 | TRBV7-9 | TGTGCCAGCAGCCCCCTAAACCAAGAGACCCAGTACTTC | CASSPLNQETQYF
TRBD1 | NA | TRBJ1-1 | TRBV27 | TGTGCCAGCAGGCGACAGGGTGAAGGGACTGAAGCTTTCTTT | CASRRQGEGTEAFF
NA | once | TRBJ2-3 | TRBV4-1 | TGCGCCAGCAGCCAAGGGGGGGTCACAGATACGCAGTATTTT | CASSQGGVTDTQYF
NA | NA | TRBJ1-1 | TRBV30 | TGTGCCTGGGGGGAGGAAGCGGTTGAAGCTTTCTTT | CAWGEEAVEAFF
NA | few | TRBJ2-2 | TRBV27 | TGTGCCAGCAGTTTTTCGGGAACGGCCGGGGAGCTGTTTTTT | CASSFSGTAGELFF
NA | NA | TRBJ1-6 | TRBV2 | TGTGCCAGCAGGGGAGGGTTGAGCTCCTATAATTCACCCCTCCACTTT | CASRGGLSSYNSPLHF
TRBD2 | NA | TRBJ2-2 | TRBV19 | TGTGCCGCCCAGCCGGGGGACTACGACACCGGGGAGCTGTTTTTT | CAAQPGDYDTGELFF
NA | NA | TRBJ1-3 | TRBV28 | TGTGCCACCAAGGGAGCCTCTGGAAACACCATATATTTT | CATKGASGNTIYF
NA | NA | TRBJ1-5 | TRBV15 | TGTGCCACCAGCAGAGAGGGGCGGGACAATCAGCCCCAGCATTTT | CATSREGRDNQPQHF
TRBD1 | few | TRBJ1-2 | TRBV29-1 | TGCAGCGTTGGGACAGGGGGGGGCTACACCTTC | CSVGTGGGYTF
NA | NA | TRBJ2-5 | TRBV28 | TGTGCCAGCAGTTTTCCATCTCGACTGCCGCAAGAGACCCAGTACTTC | CASSFPSRLPQETQYF
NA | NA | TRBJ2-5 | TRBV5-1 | TGCGCCAGCAGCGTGGGGCTGGTGGAGACCCAGTACTTC | CASSVGLVETQYF
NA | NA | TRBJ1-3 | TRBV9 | TGTGCCAGCAGCGTAACGGAGGGGGGAAACACCATATATTTT | CASSVTEGGNTIYF
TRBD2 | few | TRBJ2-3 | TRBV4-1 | TGCGCCAGCAGCCAAGAAGGGAGGGGAGATACGCAGTATTTT | CASSQEGRGDTQYF
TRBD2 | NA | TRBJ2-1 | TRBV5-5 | TGTGCCAGCAGCTCTCCGGGACTAGGCAATGAGCAGTTCTTC | CASSSPGLGNEQFF
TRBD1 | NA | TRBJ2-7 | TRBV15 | TGTGCCACCAGCAGAGGTTCAGGGGGCGCGTCTATGGTCTACGAGCAGTACTTC | CATSRGSGGASMVYEQYF
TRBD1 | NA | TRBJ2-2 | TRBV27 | TGTGCCAGCAGTTTATCGGGGGACAGGGTCACCGGGGAGCTGTTTTTT | CASSLSGDRVTGELFF
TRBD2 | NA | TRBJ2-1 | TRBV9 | TGTGCCAGCAGCGTAGCGGCTAGCGGGGGGTTACATGAGCAGTTCTTC | CASSVAASGGLHEQFF
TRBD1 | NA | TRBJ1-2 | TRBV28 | TGTGCCAGCAGCCCCCCGGGACAGGCCAAGGATGGCTACACCTTC | CASSPPGQAKDGYTF
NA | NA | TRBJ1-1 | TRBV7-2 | TGTGCCAGCAGTCAGGGGTACACTGAAGCTTTCTTT | CASSQGYTEAFF